The clone carrying this TCR beta chain appeared a single time. Its antigen is as yet unknown. Four subsets defined by CD45RA and CD27 were sorted after CD3, CD4, CD8 and live/dead staining. These data originate in a study of naive and memory T cell subsets. Study observations and caveats: TCR counts from RNA may reflect activation-linked expression changes. In naive cells, over 95% of TCR sequences were seen only once.

The beta constant-region primer was an equimolar mix of two oligonucleotides covering TRBC1 and TRBC2. TCRdb re-called the UMI-ligation and nested PCR reads through MiXCR, storing one row per CDR3 protein. The data contain 120,000 to 150,000 distinct CDR3 sequences, over 15% of them singletons. Input material: naive CD4+ T cells from blood. The receptor comes from a human donor in good health.

As DNA, the CDR3 is TGTGCCAGCAGCTTAGATCACAGCTATGGCTACACCTTC. Translating it yields CASSLDHSYGYTF. The chain combines TRBV7-2 with TRBJ1-2; D is unclear. The CDR3 is 13 amino acids. Germline assignment: CDR1 SGHTA and CDR2 FQGNSA. Deletions cut 1 base from V and 4 bases from J, with 7 bases between.